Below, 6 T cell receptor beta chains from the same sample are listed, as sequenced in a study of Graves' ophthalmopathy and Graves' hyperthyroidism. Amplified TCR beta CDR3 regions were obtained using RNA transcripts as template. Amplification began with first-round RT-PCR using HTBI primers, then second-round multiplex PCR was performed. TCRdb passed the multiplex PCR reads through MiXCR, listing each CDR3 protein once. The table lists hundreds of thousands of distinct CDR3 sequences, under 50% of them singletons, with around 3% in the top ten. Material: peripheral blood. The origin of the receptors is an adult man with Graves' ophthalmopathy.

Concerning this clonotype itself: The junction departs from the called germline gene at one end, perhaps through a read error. DNA for the CDR3: TGTGCCAGCAGTCATGGGACAGGATATAGCAATCAGCCCCAGCATTTT. It is translated as CASSHGTGYSNQPQHF. The gene calls are TRBV10-3 and TRBJ1-5; 8 positions agree with TRBD1. Germline CDR1 is ENHRY and CDR2 is SYGVKD. CDR3 size: 16 residues.

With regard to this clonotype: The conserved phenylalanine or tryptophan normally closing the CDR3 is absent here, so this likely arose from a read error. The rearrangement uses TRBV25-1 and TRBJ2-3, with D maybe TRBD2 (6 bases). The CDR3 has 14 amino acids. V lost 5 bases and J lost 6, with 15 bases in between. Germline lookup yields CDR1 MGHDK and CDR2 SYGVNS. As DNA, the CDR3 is TGTGCCAGCAGTATCCGGGAGTACTCGGATACGCAGTATTTG. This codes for CASSIREYSDTQYL.

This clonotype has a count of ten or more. The CDR3 loop is CASSPPTTETQYF. CDR3 DNA: TGTGCCAGCAGCCCCCCGACAACAGAGACCCAGTACTTC. The chain links TRBV7-9 to TRBJ2-5; D is undetermined. The CDR3 is 13 amino acids. Germline V lookup: CDR1 SEHNR, CDR2 FQNEAQ (reference sequence). Trimming shortened V by 5 bases and J by 4 bases, and 11 bases separated the two germline ends.

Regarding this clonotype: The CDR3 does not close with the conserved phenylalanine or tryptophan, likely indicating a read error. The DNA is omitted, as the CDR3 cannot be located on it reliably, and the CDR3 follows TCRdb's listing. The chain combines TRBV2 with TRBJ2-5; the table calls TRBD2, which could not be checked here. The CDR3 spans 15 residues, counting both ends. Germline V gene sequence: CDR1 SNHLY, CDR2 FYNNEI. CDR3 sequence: CASSYPLGRYSGENT.

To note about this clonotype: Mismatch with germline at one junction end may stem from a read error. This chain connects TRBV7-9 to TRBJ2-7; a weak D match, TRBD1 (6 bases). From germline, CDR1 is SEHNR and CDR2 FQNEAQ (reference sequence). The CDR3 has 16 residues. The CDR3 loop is CASSPRQSLWGQEQYF. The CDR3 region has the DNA TGTGCTAGCAGCCCGAGACAGTCCCTATGGGGGCAAGAGCAGTACTTC.

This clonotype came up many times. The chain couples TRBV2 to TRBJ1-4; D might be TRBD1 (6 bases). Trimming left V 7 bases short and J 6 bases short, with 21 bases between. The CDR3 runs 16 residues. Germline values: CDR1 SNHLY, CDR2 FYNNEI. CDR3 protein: CASKKPTGGVDEKLFF. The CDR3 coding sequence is TGTGCCAGCAAAAAGCCGACCGGGGGCGTCGATGAAAAACTGTTTTTT. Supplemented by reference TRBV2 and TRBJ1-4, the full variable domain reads EPEVTQTPSHQVTQMGQEVILRCVPISNHLYFYWYRQILGQKVEFLVSFYNNEISEKSEIFDDQFSVERPDGSNFTLKIRSTKLEDSAMYFCASKKPTGGVDEKLFFGSGTQLSVL.